This TCR beta chain came from a study of cytomegalovirus exposure and HLA in healthy donors. PCR primers comprised 60 Vbeta and 13 Jbeta primers. How the authors handled the data: An analysis performed later counted around 86 million unique TCR beta chains (approximately 10 million of them shared). The assay was immunoSEQ multiplex PCR, and TCRdb's table has in-frame clones only and misses some. V and J calls and clone size are those listed in that table; D and trimming were worked out from the DNA. The data show approximately 160,000 clones, with approximately 75% seen just once and 1.5% to 2% held by the top ten. This clone was found once. One junction end disagrees with the germline gene, perhaps due to a read error. Germline CDR1 SEHNR, CDR2 FQNEAQ (reference sequence). The CDR3 extends over 17 amino acids.

This sequence was found in a young woman in good health and CMV-seronegative. The chain combines TRBV7-9 with TRBJ2-4; TRBD2 is a possible D gene (6 bases). Sequenced material: PBMCs. CDR3 bases: TGTTCCAGCAGCGGGTCCCTGGCGGGGTACCCAAACGCCATTCAGTACTTC. It codes for CSSSGSLAGYPNAIQYF.